These 7 T cell receptor beta chains share one sample of origin, sequenced in a study of shared clonotypes between healthy human individuals. Sequencing was performed with immunoSEQ multiplex PCR; in TCRdb, only in-frame clones are kept and a portion is missing. The sample gives under 1,100,000 clones, 65% to 80% of which show up once; approximately 1.5% is in the top ten. What was sequenced was memory CD4+ T cells sorted from blood. Subset specified: CD45RA-negative fraction. The receptors here all came from a man between 18 and 35 years old in good health.

The chain links TRBV10-2 to TRBJ2-7; the match to TRBD2 covers 10 bases. Trimming cost V 2 bases and J 3 bases; bases outside gene matches: 4. CDR1 and CDR2 (germline): WSHSY, SAAADI. This CDR3 has 15 residues. The CDR3 DNA reads as TGCGCCAGCAGTGAGGCTAGCGGGGGCAACTACGAGCAGTACTTC. Its translation is CASSEASGGNYEQYF.

The sample holds a few counts of this clone. Given a much more abundant clone one base away, this may be a read error. Other DNA sequences from this sample encode an identical CDR3 as well. The V call is TRBV5-6, the J call TRBJ2-5, with D unclear. The length of the CDR3 is 11 residues. Germline V gene data show CDR1 as SGHDT and CDR2 as YYEEEE. Trimming pared 2 bases from V and 1 base from J, leaving 0 bases between. The CDR3 coding sequence is TGTGCCAGCAGCTTCCAAGAGACCCAGTACTTC. Protein sequence: CASSFQETQYF.

This clone was found a few times. The chain is built from TRBV19 and TRBJ1-2, with D maybe TRBD1 (5 bases). With 6 bases removed from V and 4 bases from J, the gap between germline ends came to 15 bases. There are 14 residues in the CDR3. Germline CDR1 is LNHDA and CDR2 is SQIVND (reference sequence). Here the CDR3 DNA reads TGTGCCAGTAGAGGCAGGGAGTTGGCCTATGGCTACACCTTC. It yields the protein CASRGRELAYGYTF.

The chain is built from TRBV10-3 and TRBJ1-1; possible D gene TRBD1, 5 bases. CDR3 size: 13 residues. The V gene's germline CDR1 is ENHRY and CDR2 SYGVKD. Trimming pared 4 bases from V and 11 bases from J, leaving 17 bases between. The CDR3 region has the DNA TGTGCCATCAGTGGGGACGCTTACCTTGGGGCTTTCTTT. This sequence encodes CAISGDAYLGAFF.

The chain links TRBV6-6 to TRBJ1-5; D unresolved. Germline lookup yields CDR1 MNHNY and CDR2 SVGAGI (reference sequence). Trimming cost V 6 bases and J 2 bases, with 8 bases left between them. The CDR3 has 13 residues. The CDR3 nucleotides are TGTGCCAGCAGACAAGACGGCAATCAGCCCCAGCATTTT. Translation gives CASRQDGNQPQHF.

The gene calls are TRBV5-1 and TRBJ2-7, with 9 bases matching TRBD1. Germline V gives CDR1 SGHRS, CDR2 YFSETQ. The CDR3 is 15 amino acids. J lost 6 bases, V lost 2 bases, and 9 bases had no gene match. CDR3 protein: CASSFTGQGFGEQYF. In DNA, the CDR3 is TGCGCCAGCAGCTTCACAGGACAGGGGTTTGGCGAGCAGTACTTC.

The chain is built from TRBV19 and TRBJ2-5; tentative D call: TRBD1 (5 bases). Germline CDR1 and CDR2: LNHDA and SQIVND (reference sequence). There are 13 residues in the CDR3. V shed 3 bases and J shed 5 bases, with 10 bases lying between them. CDR3: CASSIKGWETQYF. The CDR3 DNA is TGTGCCAGTAGTATTAAGGGGTGGGAGACCCAGTACTTC.